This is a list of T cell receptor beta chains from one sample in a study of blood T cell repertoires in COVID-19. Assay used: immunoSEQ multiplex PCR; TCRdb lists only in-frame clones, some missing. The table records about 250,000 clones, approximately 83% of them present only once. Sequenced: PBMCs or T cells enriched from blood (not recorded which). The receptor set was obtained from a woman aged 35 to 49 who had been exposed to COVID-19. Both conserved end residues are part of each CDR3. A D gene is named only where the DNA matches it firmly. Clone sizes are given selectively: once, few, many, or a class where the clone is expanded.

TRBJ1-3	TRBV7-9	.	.	CASSTHDRLIFSTGNTIYF	TGTGCCAGCAGCACCCACGACCGACTTATTTTCTCCACTGGAAACACCATATATTTT
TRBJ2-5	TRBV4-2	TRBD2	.	CASSQGTSGGERETQYF	TGTGCCAGCAGCCAAGGGACTAGCGGGGGGGAGAGAGAGACCCAGTACTTC
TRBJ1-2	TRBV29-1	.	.	CSVRPPGEGYTF	TGCAGCGTTCGCCCACCCGGGGAGGGCTACACCTTC
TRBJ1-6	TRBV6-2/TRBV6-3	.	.	CASSYGQPFLHF	TGTGCCAGCAGTTACGGACAGCCATTCCTCCACTTT
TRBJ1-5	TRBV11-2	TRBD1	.	CASSPQGAVGQPQHF	TGTGCCAGCAGCCCACAGGGGGCGGTCGGTCAGCCCCAGCATTTT
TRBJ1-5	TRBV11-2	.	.	CASSRLTGPGQPQHF	TGTGCCAGCAGCCGCCTGACCGGTCCGGGGCAGCCCCAGCATTTT
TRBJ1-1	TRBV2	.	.	CASREGEGNTEAFF	TGTGCCAGCAGGGAAGGGGAGGGGAACACTGAAGCTTTCTTT
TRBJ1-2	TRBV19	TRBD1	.	CASREDGTGPRNYGYTF	TGTGCCAGTAGGGAGGACGGGACAGGCCCCCGGAACTATGGCTACACCTTC
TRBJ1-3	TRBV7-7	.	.	CASSPAGDSGNTIYF	TGTGCTAGCAGCCCCGCAGGGGACTCTGGAAACACCATATATTTT
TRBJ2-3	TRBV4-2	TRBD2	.	CASSLSGGGADTQYF	TGTGCCAGCAGCCTTAGCGGGGGCGGGGCAGATACGCAGTATTTT
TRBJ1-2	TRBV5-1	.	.	CASSPWTEANYGYTF	TGCGCCAGCAGCCCCTGGACTGAAGCTAACTATGGCTACACCTTC
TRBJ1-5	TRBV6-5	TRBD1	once	CASRRDRDSNQPQHF	TGTGCCAGCAGAAGAGACCGGGACAGTAATCAGCCCCAGCATTTT
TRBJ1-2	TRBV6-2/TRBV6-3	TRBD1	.	CASSYSVQGARATGYGYTF	TGTGCCAGCAGTTACTCGGTACAGGGGGCGCGGGCTACGGGCTATGGCTACACCTTC
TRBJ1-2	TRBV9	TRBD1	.	CASSAERDRGNYGYTF	TGTGCCAGCAGCGCCGAACGGGACAGGGGTAACTATGGCTACACCTTC
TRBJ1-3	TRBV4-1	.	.	CASSQAGGGLISGNTIYF	TGCGCCAGCAGCCAAGCTGGGGGGGGTCTCATATCTGGAAACACCATATATTTT
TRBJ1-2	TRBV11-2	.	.	CASSPGGGSGYTF	TGTGCCAGCAGCCCGGGCGGGGGTTCTGGCTACACCTTC
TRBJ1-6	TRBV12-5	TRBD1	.	CASGLMGQSSYNSPLHF	TGTGCTAGTGGTTTGATGGGACAGAGCTCCTATAATTCACCCCTCCACTTT
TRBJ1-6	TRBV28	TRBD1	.	CASSLVGTDSPLHF	TGTGCCAGCAGTTTAGTAGGGACAGATTCACCCCTCCACTTT
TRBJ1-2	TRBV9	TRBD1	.	CASTGQGLSYGYTF	TGTGCCAGCACTGGACAGGGACTGTCCTATGGCTACACCTTC
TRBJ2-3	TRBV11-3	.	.	CASSRRGGTDTQYF	TGTGCCAGCAGCCGCCGGGGAGGCACAGATACGCAGTATTTT
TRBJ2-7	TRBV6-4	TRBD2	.	CAGLAGGSYEQYF	TGTGCCGGTCTTGCGGGGGGTTCCTACGAGCAGTACTTC
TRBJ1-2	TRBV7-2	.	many	CASSTQTGYYGYTF	TGTGCCAGCAGCACCCAGACAGGATACTATGGCTACACCTTC
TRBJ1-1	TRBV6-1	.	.	CASSEGRERTEAFF	TGTGCCAGCAGTGAGGGAAGGGAGCGCACTGAAGCTTTCTTT
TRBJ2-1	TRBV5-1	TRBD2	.	CASSLVSGGTYNEQFF	TGCGCCAGCAGCTTGGTGAGCGGGGGAACCTACAATGAGCAGTTCTTC
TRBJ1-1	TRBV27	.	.	CASSLRGAVGTEAFF	TGTGCCAGCAGTTTACGCGGGGCAGTAGGAACTGAAGCTTTCTTT
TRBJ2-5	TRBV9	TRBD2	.	CASSAAGGAGETQYF	TGTGCCAGCAGCGCGGCGGGGGGGGCGGGAGAGACCCAGTACTTC
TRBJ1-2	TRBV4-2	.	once	CASSQVEQSYGYTF	TGTGCCAGCAGCCAAGTCGAACAGAGTTATGGCTACACCTTC
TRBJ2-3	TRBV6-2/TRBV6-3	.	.	CASSYAGRDTQYF	TGTGCCAGCAGTTACGCGGGGAGAGATACGCAGTATTTT
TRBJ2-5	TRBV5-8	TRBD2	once	CASSFGSGGHKETQYF	TGTGCCAGCAGTTTCGGGAGCGGGGGGCATAAAGAGACCCAGTACTTC
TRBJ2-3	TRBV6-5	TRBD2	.	CASRPIGGGDTQYF	TGTGCCAGCAGGCCTATCGGGGGGGGCGATACGCAGTATTTT
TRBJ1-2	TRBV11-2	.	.	CASSSQGTGYTF	TGTGCCAGCAGCTCCCAGGGTACTGGCTACACCTTC
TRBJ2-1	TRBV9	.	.	CASSVVGVSYNEQFF	TGTGCCAGCAGCGTAGTAGGGGTATCCTACAATGAGCAGTTCTTC
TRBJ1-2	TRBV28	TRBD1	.	CASSTGATNSHGYTF	TGTGCCAGCTCTACAGGGGCCACAAACTCCCATGGCTACACCTTC
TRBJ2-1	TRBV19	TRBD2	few	CASSAQAGGPYNEQFF	TGTGCCAGTAGTGCCCAAGCGGGGGGCCCCTACAATGAGCAGTTCTTC
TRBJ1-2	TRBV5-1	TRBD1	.	CASSVGQQNYGYTF	TGCGCCAGCAGCGTGGGACAGCAAAACTATGGCTACACCTTC
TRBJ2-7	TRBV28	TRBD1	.	CATTDRDRGYEQYF	TGTGCCACCACCGACCGGGACAGGGGCTACGAGCAGTACTTC
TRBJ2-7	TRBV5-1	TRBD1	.	CASSPQTGGNEQYF	TGCGCCAGCAGCCCCCAGACAGGGGGAAACGAGCAGTACTTC
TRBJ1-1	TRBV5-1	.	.	CASSLGALTGTEAFF	TGCGCCAGCAGCTTGGGGGCCCTGACAGGAACTGAAGCTTTCTTT
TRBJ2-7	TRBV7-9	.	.	CASSVRDMGEQYF	TGTGCCAGCAGCGTAAGAGACATGGGTGAGCAGTACTTC
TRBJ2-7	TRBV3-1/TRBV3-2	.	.	CASSQDRPGEEGSYEQYF	TGTGCCAGCAGCCAAGATCGCCCTGGTGAGGAGGGCTCCTACGAGCAGTACTTC